Listed here are 18 T cell receptor beta chains from one sample, sequenced in a study of blood T cells in healthy people across ages. For the second PCR, which ran for about 6 to 12 cycles, a sample-barcoded 5' primer and a J-beta primer mix were used. TCRdb re-called the 5' RACE reads through MiXCR, storing one row per CDR3 protein. The sample lists about 1.4 million distinct CDR3 sequences, approximately 59% occurring once. What was sequenced was blood. The receptors were sampled from a man between 18 and 29 years old in good health.

The V call is TRBV20-1, the J call TRBJ1-2; TRBD1 is a possible D gene (6 bases). V lost 0 bases and J lost 3, with 11 bases in between. CDR1 is DFQATT, CDR2 SNEGSKA, per germline (reference sequence). The CDR3 totals 14 residues. The CDR3 nucleotides are TGCAGTGCTAGAGACAGGGGCCGGTACTATGGCTACACCTTC. Residues: CSARDRGRYYGYTF.

The genes are TRBV10-2 and TRBJ2-3; 7 positions agree with TRBD1. Germline lookup yields CDR1 WSHSY and CDR2 SAAADI. Trimming cost V 10 bases and J 1 base; bases outside gene matches: 5. The length of the CDR3 is 13 residues. The CDR3 region has the DNA TGCGCCATTAACAGGGGTGGCACAGATACGCAGTATTTT. Translation gives CAINRGGTDTQYF.

V is TRBV6-1 and J is TRBJ2-7; a weak D match, TRBD1 (6 bases). V gave up 6 bases and J gave up 1 base, with 19 bases separating them. This CDR3 is 16 amino acids long. In germline, CDR1 is MNHNS, CDR2 SASEGT. Here the CDR3 reads CASRKATGTPSYEQYF. CDR3 nucleotide sequence: TGTGCCAGCAGGAAGGCTACCGGGACACCTTCCTACGAGCAGTACTTC.

This chain connects TRBV9 to TRBJ2-1; no clear D. Germline values: CDR1 SGDLS, CDR2 YYNGEE. The ends were cut back, 0 bases at V and 6 bases at J, with 7 bases in the middle. This CDR3 has 13 residues. The CDR3 region is CASSVVGLNEQFF. In DNA, the CDR3 is TGTGCCAGCAGCGTAGTGGGTCTCAATGAGCAGTTCTTC.

The J gene is TRBJ2-1, the V gene TRBV5-1; no clear D gene. The CDR3 is made up of 12 amino acids. CDR1 and CDR2 (germline): SGHRS, YFSETQ. V was clipped by 2 bases and J by 10 bases, with 10 bases between them. The CDR3, as DNA: TGCGCCAGCAGCTTCGTGAGCCAAGAGCAGTTCTTC. This encodes CASSFVSQEQFF.

V and J are TRBV13 and TRBJ2-1, with TRBD1 matching over 7 bases. Germline values: CDR1 PRHDT, CDR2 FYEKMQ (reference sequence). With V trimmed by 5 bases and J by 3 bases, 10 bases remained unmatched. This CDR3 comprises 16 residues. In DNA, the CDR3 is TGTGCCAGCAGCCCGACAACAGGGGTGGACTACAATGAGCAGTTCTTC. The encoded protein is CASSPTTGVDYNEQFF.

The chain couples TRBV7-2 to TRBJ2-5; 11 bases line up with TRBD2. Per the germline V gene, CDR1 is SGHTA and CDR2 is FQGNSA. V lost 5 bases and J lost 4; bases outside the gene matches: 9. The CDR3 runs to 16 residues. In DNA form, the CDR3 reads TGTGCCAGCAGCCCAGCTAGCGGGGGGCGGACAGAGACCCAGTACTTC. The encoded protein is CASSPASGGRTETQYF.

Many counts were recorded for this clonotype. CDR3 sequence (DNA): TGCGCCAGCAGCCAACTAGACGGGGAGAGCTATGGCTACACCTTC. This sequence encodes CASSQLDGESYGYTF. This chain joins TRBV4-3 and TRBJ1-2; D call uncertain. The CDR3 has 15 amino acids. V shed 2 bases and J shed 4 bases, with 14 bases lying between them. Per germline, CDR1 LGHNA and CDR2 YSLEER.

V usage is TRBV27 and J usage is TRBJ1-5; possibly TRBD1 for D (6 bases). V gave up 6 bases and J gave up 0 bases, with 12 bases separating them. There are 15 residues in the CDR3. Germline loops: CDR1 MNHEY, CDR2 SMNVEV (reference sequence). The chain's CDR3 is CASRQGYDSNQPQHF. Here the CDR3 DNA reads TGTGCCAGCAGGCAGGGGTACGATAGCAATCAGCCCCAGCATTTT.

The rearrangement uses TRBV3-1 and TRBJ2-7; TRBD1 matches 7 bases. The J call may not be correct, given that the DNA end is closer to TRBJ2-5. This CDR3 is built from 15 residues. CDR1 is LGHDT and CDR2 is YNNKEL in the germline V gene (reference sequence). CDR3 loop: CASSQGPGGTETQYF. In nucleotides, the CDR3 is TGTGCCAGCAGCCAAGGGCCAGGGGGTACAGAGACCCAGTACTTC.

This chain uses TRBV13 with TRBJ2-3; the D gene is possibly TRBD1 (6 bases). CDR1 is PRHDT and CDR2 is FYEKMQ in the germline V gene (reference sequence). This CDR3 is built from 18 residues. V lost 5 bases and J 2 bases, leaving 23 bases between the germline ends. The CDR3 sequence: CASSPHGTSGPHTDTQYF. CDR3 nucleotide sequence: TGTGCCAGCAGCCCACACGGGACATCCGGCCCCCACACAGATACGCAGTATTTT.

V gene TRBV12-3 or TRBV12-4 combines with J gene TRBJ2-6, with D unclear. Trimming stripped 9 bases from V and 0 bases from J, with 12 bases between. The CDR3 is 15 residues long. The DNA of the CDR3 is TGTGCCAGTAGGGCCCCGAACTCTGGGGCCAACGTCCTGACTTTC. This codes for CASRAPNSGANVLTF.

The CDR3 loop reads CASSANLQGSGNTIYF. CDR3 coding DNA: TGTGCCAGCAGCGCCAACCTCCAGGGGAGTGGAAACACCATATATTTT. The J gene is TRBJ1-3, the V gene TRBV5-4, with a weak D call TRBD1 (6 bases). CDR3 length: 16 amino acids. Germline V gene data show CDR1 as SGHNT and CDR2 as YYREEE (reference sequence). Trimming stripped 4 bases from V and 3 bases from J, with 17 bases between.

The rearrangement links TRBV6-2 or TRBV6-3 to TRBJ1-5; no definite D call. V was clipped by 8 bases and J by 1 base, with 12 bases between them. The germline V gene encodes CDR1 MNHEY and CDR2 SVGEGT. The CDR3 is 14 residues long. The CDR3 coding sequence is TGTGCCAGCGGGAGGAGCAGGAGCAATCAGCCCCAGCATTTT. Protein: CASGRSRSNQPQHF.

CDR3 in DNA: TGCGCCAGCAGCCAATCGCAGGACAGCTTTAACACTGAAGCTTTCTTT. This translates into CASSQSQDSFNTEAFF. The chain uses TRBV4-1 and TRBJ1-1, with a weak D call TRBD1 (6 bases). The CDR3 covers 16 residues. CDR1 MGHRA and CDR2 YSYEKL come from the germline V gene. Trimming pared 2 bases from V and 2 bases from J, leaving 15 bases between.

This chain connects TRBV7-2 to TRBJ2-1; the D is unclear. The CDR3 covers 15 residues. Trimming cost V 1 base and J 2 bases, with 9 bases left between them. CDR1 SGHTA and CDR2 FQGNSA come from the germline V gene. For the CDR3, the DNA is TGTGCCAGCAGCTTAGTGAGCGACACCTACAATGAGCAGTTCTTC. Its translation is CASSLVSDTYNEQFF.

This clonotype was observed at least ten times. A read error may be the cause here, since a much bigger clone is one base away. The chain employs TRBV4-3 and TRBJ2-1; D possibly corresponds to TRBD2 (5 bases). The DNA end favors TRBJ2-7, so the J call may be wrong. Germline lookup yields CDR1 LGHNA and CDR2 YSLEER. CDR3 size: 16 residues. This chain's CDR3 is CASSQEGSGSYNEQYF. The CDR3, as DNA: TGCGCCAGCAGCCAAGAAGGGAGCGGTTCCTACAATGAGCAGTACTTC.

The genes are TRBV11-1 and TRBJ2-3, with TRBD2 as a possible D gene (5 bases). V lost 6 bases to trimming and J lost 4 bases, with 14 bases between them. CDR3 length: 14 residues. In germline, CDR1 is SGHAT, CDR2 FQDESV (reference sequence). The CDR3 protein is CASRAEGWADTQYF. CDR3 in DNA: TGTGCCAGCAGAGCAGAGGGCTGGGCAGATACGCAGTATTTT.